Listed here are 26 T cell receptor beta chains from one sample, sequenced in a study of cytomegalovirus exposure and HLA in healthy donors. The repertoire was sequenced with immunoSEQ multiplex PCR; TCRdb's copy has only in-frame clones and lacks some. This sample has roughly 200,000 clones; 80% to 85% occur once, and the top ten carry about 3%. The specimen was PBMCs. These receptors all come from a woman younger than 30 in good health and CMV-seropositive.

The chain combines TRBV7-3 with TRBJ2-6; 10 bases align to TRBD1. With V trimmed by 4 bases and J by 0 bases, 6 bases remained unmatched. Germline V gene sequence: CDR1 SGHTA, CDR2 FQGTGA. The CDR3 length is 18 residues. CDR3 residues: CASSYTGTGASGANVLTF. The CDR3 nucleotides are TGTGCCAGCAGCTACACCGGGACAGGGGCCTCTGGGGCCAACGTCCTGACTTTC. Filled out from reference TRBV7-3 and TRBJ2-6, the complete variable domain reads GAGVSQTPSNKVTEKGKYVELRCDPISGHTALYWYRQSLGQGPEFLIYFQGTGAADDSGLPNDRFFAVRPEGSVSTLKIQRTERGDSAVYLCASSYTGTGASGANVLTFGAGSRLTVL.

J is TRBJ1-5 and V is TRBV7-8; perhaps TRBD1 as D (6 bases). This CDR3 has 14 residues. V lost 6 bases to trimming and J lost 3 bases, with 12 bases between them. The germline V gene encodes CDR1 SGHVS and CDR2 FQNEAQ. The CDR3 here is CASRGGGSNQPQHF. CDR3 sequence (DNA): TGTGCCAGCAGAGGGGGGGGCTCCAATCAGCCCCAGCATTTT.

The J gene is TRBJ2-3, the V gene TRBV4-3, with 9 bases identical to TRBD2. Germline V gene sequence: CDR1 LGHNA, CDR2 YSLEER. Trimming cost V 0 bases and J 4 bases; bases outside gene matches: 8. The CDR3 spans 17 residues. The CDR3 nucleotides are TGCGCCAGCAGCCAAGATTGGGCGGGGGGGCTTTCAGATACGCAGTATTTT. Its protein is CASSQDWAGGLSDTQYF.

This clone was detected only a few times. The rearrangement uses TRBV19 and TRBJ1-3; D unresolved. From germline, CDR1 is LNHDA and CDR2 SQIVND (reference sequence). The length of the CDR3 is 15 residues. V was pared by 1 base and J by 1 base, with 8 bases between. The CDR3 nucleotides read TGTGCCAGTAGTATAGCGGGGAAATCTGGAAACACCATATATTTT. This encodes CASSIAGKSGNTIYF. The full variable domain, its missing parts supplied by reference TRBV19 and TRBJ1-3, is DGGITQSPKYLFRKEGQNVTLSCEQNLNHDAMYWYRQDPGQGLRLIYYSQIVNDFQKGDIAEGYSVSREKKESFPLTVTSAQKNPTAFYLCASSIAGKSGNTIYFGEGSWLTVV.

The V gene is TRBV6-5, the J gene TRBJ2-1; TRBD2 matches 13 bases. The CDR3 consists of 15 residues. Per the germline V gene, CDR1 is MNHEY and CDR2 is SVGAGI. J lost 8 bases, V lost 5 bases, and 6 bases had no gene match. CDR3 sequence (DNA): TGTGCCAGCAGTCAAGGACTAGCGGGGGTGGATGAGCAGTTCTTC. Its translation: CASSQGLAGVDEQFF.

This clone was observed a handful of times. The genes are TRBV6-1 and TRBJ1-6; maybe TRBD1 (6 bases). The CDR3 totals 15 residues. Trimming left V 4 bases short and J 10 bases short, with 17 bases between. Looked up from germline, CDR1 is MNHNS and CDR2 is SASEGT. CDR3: CASSGGLSGGSPLHF. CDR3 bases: TGTGCCAGCAGTGGGGGGCTTTCGGGAGGCTCACCCCTCCACTTT.

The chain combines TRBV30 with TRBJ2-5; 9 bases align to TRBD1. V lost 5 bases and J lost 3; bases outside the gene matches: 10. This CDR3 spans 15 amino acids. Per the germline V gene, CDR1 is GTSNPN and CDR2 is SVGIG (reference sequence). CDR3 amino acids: CAWVQGAMVEETQYF. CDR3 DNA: TGTGCCTGGGTACAGGGGGCAATGGTAGAAGAGACCCAGTACTTC. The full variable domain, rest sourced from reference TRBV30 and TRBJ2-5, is SQTIHQWPATLVQPVGSPLSLECTVEGTSNPNLYWYRQAAGRGLQLLFYSVGIGQISSEVPQNLSASRPQDRQFILSSKKLLLSDSGFYLCAWVQGAMVEETQYFGPGTRLLVL.

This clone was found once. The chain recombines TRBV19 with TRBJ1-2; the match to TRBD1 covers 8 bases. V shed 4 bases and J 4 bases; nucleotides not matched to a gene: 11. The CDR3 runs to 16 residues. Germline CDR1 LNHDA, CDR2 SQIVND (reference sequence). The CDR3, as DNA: TGTGCCAGTAGTACTAGGACAGGGCTCTTGGGCTATGGCTACACCTTC. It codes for CASSTRTGLLGYGYTF.

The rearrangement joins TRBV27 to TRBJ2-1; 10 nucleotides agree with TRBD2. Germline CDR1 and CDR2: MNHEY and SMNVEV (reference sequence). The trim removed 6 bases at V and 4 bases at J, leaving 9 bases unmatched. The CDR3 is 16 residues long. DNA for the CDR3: TGTGCCAGCAGCCGCATTTCTAGCGGGGGATACAATGAGCAGTTCTTC. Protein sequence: CASSRISSGGYNEQFF.

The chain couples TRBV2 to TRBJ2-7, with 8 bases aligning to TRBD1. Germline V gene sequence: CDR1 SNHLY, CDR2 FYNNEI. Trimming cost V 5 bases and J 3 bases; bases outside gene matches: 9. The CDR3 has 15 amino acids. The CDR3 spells CASSPGGQGFYEQYF. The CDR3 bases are TGTGCCAGCAGTCCCGGAGGACAGGGATTCTACGAGCAGTACTTC.

In nucleotides, the CDR3 is TGCGCCAGCAGTCAAAAACCCCAGGACAATGAGCAGTTCTTC. It translates to CASSQKPQDNEQFF. The chain employs TRBV23-1 and TRBJ2-1; D not resolved. TRBV23-1 is reported as an ORF; its role is uncertain. V was shortened by 2 bases and J by 5 bases, with 10 bases between the two germline ends. The CDR3 length is 14 residues.

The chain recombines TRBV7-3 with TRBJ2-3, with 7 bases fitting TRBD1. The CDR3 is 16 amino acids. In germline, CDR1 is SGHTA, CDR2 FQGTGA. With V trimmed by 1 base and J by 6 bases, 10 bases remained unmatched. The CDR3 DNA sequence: TGTGCCAGCAGCTTAATTGGACAGGAATTTACCGATACGCAGTATTTT. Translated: CASSLIGQEFTDTQYF.

The CDR3 coding sequence is TGTGCCAGCAGTCAGGGGGCCGGGGAGCTGTTTTTT. Its translation: CASSQGAGELFF. This chain links TRBV2 with TRBJ2-2, with TRBD1 matching over 7 bases. Germline V lookup: CDR1 SNHLY, CDR2 FYNNEI. The CDR3 runs to 12 residues. With V trimmed by 5 bases and J by 6 bases, 0 bases remained unmatched.

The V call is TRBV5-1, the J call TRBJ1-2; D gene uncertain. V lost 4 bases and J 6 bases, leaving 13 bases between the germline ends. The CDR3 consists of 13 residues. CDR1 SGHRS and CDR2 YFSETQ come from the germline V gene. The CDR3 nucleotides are TGCGCCAGCAGCACGACCATGGAGGATGGCTACACCTTC. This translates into CASSTTMEDGYTF.

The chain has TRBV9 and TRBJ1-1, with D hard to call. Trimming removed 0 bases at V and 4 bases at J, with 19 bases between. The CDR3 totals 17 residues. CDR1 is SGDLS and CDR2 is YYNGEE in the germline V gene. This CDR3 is CASSVDPHGGVATEAFF. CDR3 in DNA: TGTGCCAGCAGCGTAGACCCCCACGGCGGGGTCGCCACTGAAGCTTTCTTT.

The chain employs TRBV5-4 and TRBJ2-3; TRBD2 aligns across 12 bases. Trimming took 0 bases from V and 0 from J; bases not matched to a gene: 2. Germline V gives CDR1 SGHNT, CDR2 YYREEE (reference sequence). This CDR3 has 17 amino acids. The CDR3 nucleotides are TGTGCCAGCAGCTTGGGGACTAGCGGGGAAAGCACAGATACGCAGTATTTT. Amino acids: CASSLGTSGESTDTQYF.

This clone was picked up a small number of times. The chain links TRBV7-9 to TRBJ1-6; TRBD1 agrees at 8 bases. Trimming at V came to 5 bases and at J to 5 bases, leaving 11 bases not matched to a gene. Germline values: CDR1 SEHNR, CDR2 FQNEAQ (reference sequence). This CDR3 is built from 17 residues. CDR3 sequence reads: CASSRPPQGADNSPLHF. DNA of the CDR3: TGTGCCAGCAGCCGACCTCCCCAGGGGGCTGATAATTCACCCCTCCACTTT. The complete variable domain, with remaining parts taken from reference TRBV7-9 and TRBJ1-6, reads DTGVSQNPRHKITKRGQNVTFRCDPISEHNRLYWYRQTLGQGPEFLTYFQNEAQLEKSRLLSDRFSAERPKGSFSTLEIQRTEQGDSAMYLCASSRPPQGADNSPLHFGNGTRLTVT.

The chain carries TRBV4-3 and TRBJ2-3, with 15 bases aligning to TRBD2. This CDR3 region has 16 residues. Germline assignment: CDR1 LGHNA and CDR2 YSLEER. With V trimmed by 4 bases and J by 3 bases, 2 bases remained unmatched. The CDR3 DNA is TGCGCCAGCAGCCTTGGGACTAGCGGGGGGACAGATACGCAGTATTTT. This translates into CASSLGTSGGTDTQYF.

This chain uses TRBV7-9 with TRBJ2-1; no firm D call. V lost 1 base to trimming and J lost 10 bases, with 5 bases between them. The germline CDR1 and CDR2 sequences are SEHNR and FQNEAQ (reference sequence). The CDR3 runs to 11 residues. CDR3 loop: CASSLVGEQFF. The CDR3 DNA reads TGTGCCAGCAGCTTAGTTGGCGAGCAGTTCTTC.

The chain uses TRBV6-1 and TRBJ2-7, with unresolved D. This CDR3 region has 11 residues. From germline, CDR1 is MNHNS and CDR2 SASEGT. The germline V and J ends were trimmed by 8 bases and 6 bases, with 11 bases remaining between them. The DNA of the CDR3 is TGTGCCAGCGGTACGGTTGGCGAGCAGTACTTC. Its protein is CASGTVGEQYF.

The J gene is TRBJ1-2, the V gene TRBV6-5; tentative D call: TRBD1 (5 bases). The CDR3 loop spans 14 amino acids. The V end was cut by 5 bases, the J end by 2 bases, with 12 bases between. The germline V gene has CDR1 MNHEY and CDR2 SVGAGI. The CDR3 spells CASSQGQGNYGYTF. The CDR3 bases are TGTGCCAGCAGTCAAGGGCAGGGCAACTATGGCTACACCTTC.

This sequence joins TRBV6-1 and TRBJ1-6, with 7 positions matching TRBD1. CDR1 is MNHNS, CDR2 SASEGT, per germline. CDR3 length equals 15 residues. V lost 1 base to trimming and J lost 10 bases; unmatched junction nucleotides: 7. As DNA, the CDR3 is TGTGCCAGCAGTGAAGTTGACAGGGATGGCTCACCCCTCCACTTT. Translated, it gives CASSEVDRDGSPLHF.

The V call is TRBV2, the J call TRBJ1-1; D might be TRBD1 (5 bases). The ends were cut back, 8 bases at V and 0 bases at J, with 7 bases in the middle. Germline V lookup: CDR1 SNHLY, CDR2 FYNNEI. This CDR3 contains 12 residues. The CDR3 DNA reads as TGTGCCAGCCCGGGGGTGAACACTGAAGCTTTCTTT. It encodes CASPGVNTEAFF.

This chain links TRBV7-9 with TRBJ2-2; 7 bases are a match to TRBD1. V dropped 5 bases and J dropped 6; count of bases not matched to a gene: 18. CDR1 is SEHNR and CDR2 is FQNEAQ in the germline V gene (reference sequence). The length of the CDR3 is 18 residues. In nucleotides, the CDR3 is TGTGCCAGCAGCACCCGTCTCCGGGACAGATTGTCATCCGGGGAGCTGTTTTTT. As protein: CASSTRLRDRLSSGELFF. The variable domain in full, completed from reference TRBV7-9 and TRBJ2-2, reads DTGVSQNPRHKITKRGQNVTFRCDPISEHNRLYWYRQTLGQGPEFLTYFQNEAQLEKSRLLSDRFSAERPKGSFSTLEIQRTEQGDSAMYLCASSTRLRDRLSSGELFFGEGSRLTVL.

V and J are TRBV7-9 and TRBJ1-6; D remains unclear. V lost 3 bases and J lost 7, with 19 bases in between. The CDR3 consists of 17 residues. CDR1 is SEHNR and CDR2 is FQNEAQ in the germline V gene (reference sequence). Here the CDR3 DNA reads TGTGCCAGCAGCTTCAGGATGTCAGACGGTAGAAATTCACCCCTCCACTTT. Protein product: CASSFRMSDGRNSPLHF.

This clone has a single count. DNA of the CDR3: TGTGCCAGCAGCTTGCAACTAGCGGGGGCAGAGACCCAGTACTTC. This encodes CASSLQLAGAETQYF. The chain carries TRBV5-4 and TRBJ2-5; 11 bases agree with TRBD2. The CDR3 has 15 residues. The V segment lost 1 base and the J segment 4 bases; nucleotides outside the gene matches: 3. CDR1 SGHNT and CDR2 YYREEE come from the germline V gene (reference sequence).